What follows describes a single T cell receptor beta chain. The entry originates in a study of blood T cell repertoires in COVID-19. Turning to the study itself: COVID-19 samples from acute and convalescent phases originated in the United States, Italy and Spain.

The CDR3 totals 14 residues. V shed 5 bases and J 7 bases; nucleotides not matched to a gene: 5. Germline V CDR1 and CDR2: ENHRY, SYGVKD. Before being deemed recovered, Cohort 3 donors had two negative PCRs, clearance, or symptom resolution. Authors' analysis steps: Nucleated cell number was recorded as an estimate derived from reference gene primer amplification. Produced via immunoSEQ multiplex PCR; TCRdb's table is partial and in-frame only. V and J calls and clone size follow that table, whereas D and trimming were derived from the DNA. The sample lists hundreds of thousands of clones, around 86% seen once, with approximately 1.7% in the top ten.

This TCR derives from a middle-aged man who had recovered from COVID-19. The genes are TRBV10-3 and TRBJ2-5; 12 positions match TRBD1. What was sequenced was PBMCs or T cells enriched from blood (not recorded which). In DNA form, the CDR3 reads TGTGCCATCAGTCCGGGACAGGGGGCCGGGACCCAGTACTTC. Residues: CAISPGQGAGTQYF.